This T cell receptor (beta chain) was captured by sequencing in a study of T cells after posttransplantation cyclophosphamide. Study-wide points: Recipient CMV seropositivity and CMV reactivation strongly tracked TRB clonality. Later blood repertoires were often dominated by clones from the donor CD8+ memory compartment. TRB overlap between skin or GI tissue T cells and blood was limited.

Comments on this clone: The target antigen is unknown.

Busulfan-fludarabine conditioning, marrow transplant, and cyclophosphamide on days +3 and +4 were administered. Data came from immunoSEQ multiplex PCR; TCRdb stores just in-frame clones and leaves some out. This table holds some 4,500 clones, 75% to 85% found once. The input for sequencing was PBMCs, taken after allogeneic stem cell transplant with posttransplant cyclophosphamide. The TCR sequence derives from a male patient aged 50 or older who received an allogeneic stem cell transplant from a related donor and was CMV-positive. Certain T cells may be donor cells from the graft.

CDR3 protein: CASSLEGTDGEKLFF. The CDR3 nucleotides are TGCGCCAGCAGCTTGGAAGGGACAGACGGTGAAAAACTGTTTTTT. The J gene is TRBJ1-4, the V gene TRBV5-1; TRBD1 agrees at 7 bases. This CDR3 is built from 15 residues. Trimming at V came to 0 bases and at J to 7 bases, leaving 6 bases not matched to a gene. CDR1 is SGHRS, CDR2 YFSETQ, per germline.